The 25 T cell receptor beta chains given below trace back to one sample, sequenced in a study of cytotoxic CD8 clonotypes in ibrutinib-treated CLL. The data were produced by immunoSEQ multiplex PCR, yet TCRdb's version contains in-frame clones alone and is incomplete. Of about 330,000 clones listed, 67% were seen once; the top ten hold roughly 6%. Sequencing was performed on PBMCs, taken after 36 months of ibrutinib treatment. The receptors were sampled from a human donor with chronic lymphocytic leukemia.

The genes are TRBV5-1 and TRBJ1-2; TRBD1 is a possible D gene (6 bases). The CDR3 consists of 13 residues. Germline loops: CDR1 SGHRS, CDR2 YFSETQ. Trimming removed 4 bases from V and 8 bases from J, with 15 bases in between. CDR3 amino acids: CASSPQGRDGYTF. Written as DNA, the CDR3 is TGCGCCAGCAGCCCACAGGGTCGGGACGGCTACACCTTC.

This clone was counted a few times. The V and J genes are TRBV18 and TRBJ1-4; tentatively, D is TRBD1 (6 bases). CDR3 length: 14 amino acids. Trimming took 2 bases from V and 5 from J, leaving 9 bases between them. The germline V gene has CDR1 KGHSH and CDR2 LQKENI. DNA for the CDR3: TGTGCCAGCTCACCAACAGGGAGGAATGAAAAACTGTTTTTT. It translates to CASSPTGRNEKLFF.

The table lists this clone with a few counts. The chain joins TRBV18 to TRBJ1-5; weak D call: TRBD1 (5 bases). Germline V gives CDR1 KGHSH, CDR2 LQKENI. The CDR3 has 14 amino acids. V lost 4 bases to trimming and J lost 3 bases, with 10 bases between them. The CDR3 DNA is TGTGCCAGCTCACTGCGGGGGACCAATCAGCCCCAGCATTTT. It codes for CASSLRGTNQPQHF.

The chain carries TRBV11-2 and TRBJ2-7; D is possibly TRBD1 or TRBD2 (5 bases each). Between the trimmed V and J ends, which lost 3 bases and 0 bases, there was a span of 12 bases. CDR1 is SGHAT and CDR2 is FQNNGV in the germline V gene. The CDR3 runs to 15 residues. The CDR3, as DNA: TGTGCCAGCAGCTTCGGCAGGGAGAGCTCCTACGAGCAGTACTTC. Encoded protein: CASSFGRESSYEQYF.

This clone was seen only a few times. The rearrangement uses TRBV6-5 and TRBJ2-7; D is perhaps TRBD1 (6 bases). The germline V and J ends were trimmed by 6 bases and 0 bases, with 9 bases remaining between them. Germline CDR1 is MNHEY and CDR2 is SVGAGI. The CDR3 runs to 13 residues. CDR3 nucleotides: TGTGCCAGCAGCTTGACAGGCTCCTACGAGCAGTACTTC. Its protein is CASSLTGSYEQYF.

The chain couples TRBV5-1 to TRBJ2-1; 11 bases are a match to TRBD1. CDR1 and CDR2 from the germline V gene are SGHRS and YFSETQ. Trimming at V came to 6 bases and at J to 7 bases, leaving 9 bases not matched to a gene. The CDR3 is made up of 15 amino acids. The CDR3 spells CASTYRDRGRNEQFF. For the CDR3, the DNA is TGCGCCAGCACCTACCGGGACAGGGGGAGAAATGAGCAGTTCTTC.

In its sample, this clone was seen a few times. The V gene is TRBV7-9, the J gene TRBJ2-5; the D is unclear. This CDR3 comprises 16 residues. Germline CDR1 reads SEHNR; CDR2 reads FQNEAQ (reference sequence). V was cut by 4 bases and J by 2 bases, with 17 bases left in between. The CDR3 loop is CASSSRRAEIQETQYF. CDR3 nucleotides: TGTGCCAGCAGCTCCCGACGGGCAGAGATACAAGAGACCCAGTACTTC.

This clone was seen once. This sequence joins TRBV7-6 and TRBJ2-4; D possibly corresponds to TRBD1 (6 bases). CDR1 is SGHVS and CDR2 is FNYEAQ in the germline V gene. The CDR3 is 18 amino acids. Trimming took 4 bases from V and 0 from J, leaving 19 bases between them. The CDR3 region is CASSSALYGTLAKNIQYF. The DNA for the CDR3 is TGTGCCAGCAGCTCCGCCCTGTACGGGACACTAGCCAAAAACATTCAGTACTTC.

The chain recombines TRBV4-1 with TRBJ2-7; weak D call: TRBD1 (5 bases). Germline CDR1 and CDR2: MGHRA and YSYEKL. Trimming left V 3 bases short and J 0 bases short, with 12 bases between. The CDR3 spans 15 residues. The CDR3 loop is CASSQIQGSSYEQYF. The CDR3 coding sequence is TGCGCCAGCAGCCAGATCCAGGGTAGCTCCTACGAGCAGTACTTC.

The V and J genes are TRBV5-1 and TRBJ2-7; a weak D match, TRBD2 (6 bases). Trimming left V 4 bases short and J 0 bases short, with 17 bases between. This CDR3 has 16 amino acids. CDR1 is SGHRS, CDR2 YFSETQ, per germline. The CDR3 sequence: CASSPPSPGVSYEQYF. CDR3 in DNA: TGCGCCAGCAGCCCCCCCTCTCCGGGGGTCTCCTACGAGCAGTACTTC.

This rearrangement joins TRBV7-9 to TRBJ1-6, with no clear D. The V end lost 7 bases, the J end lost 0 bases, and 16 bases lay between the germline ends. This CDR3 region has 17 residues. Looked up from germline, CDR1 is SEHNR and CDR2 is FQNEAQ (reference sequence). The CDR3 here is CASTHRKGGSYNSPLHF. Here the CDR3 DNA reads TGTGCCAGCACCCATCGTAAGGGCGGCTCCTATAATTCACCCCTCCACTTT.

There are a few counts of this clone. CDR3 residues: CASSVLFTDTQYF. The CDR3 DNA sequence: TGTGCCAGCAGCGTGCTCTTCACAGATACGCAGTATTTT. The J gene is TRBJ2-3, the V gene TRBV13; the D is unclear. This CDR3 region has 13 residues. Looked up from germline, CDR1 is PRHDT and CDR2 is FYEKMQ (reference sequence). With 5 bases removed from V and 2 bases from J, the gap between germline ends came to 8 bases.

This clone was recorded once. This chain joins TRBV5-1 and TRBJ1-1; no firm D call. V gave up 3 bases and J gave up 1 base, with 10 bases separating them. This CDR3 is built from 14 residues. Germline lookup yields CDR1 SGHRS and CDR2 YFSETQ. The DNA of the CDR3 is TGCGCCAGCAGCTGGTACGACGGGAACACTGAAGCTTTCTTT. This codes for CASSWYDGNTEAFF.

There are a few counts of this clone. The chain joins TRBV20-1 to TRBJ2-1, with D perhaps TRBD2 (6 bases). Germline V gene data show CDR1 as DFQATT and CDR2 as SNEGSKA (reference sequence). V was cut by 2 bases and J by 15 bases, with 14 bases left in between. There are 11 residues in the CDR3. In DNA, the CDR3 is TGCAGTGCTAGAAAGGCTAGCGTGGGGTTCTTC. This gives the protein CSARKASVGFF.

V gene TRBV11-2 combines with J gene TRBJ2-3, with D perhaps matching TRBD1 or TRBD2 (6 bases each). Trimming cost V 5 bases and J 5 bases, with 17 bases left between them. CDR3 length equals 15 residues. Looked up from germline, CDR1 is SGHAT and CDR2 is FQNNGV. DNA for the CDR3: TGTGCCAGCAGCCTCTTGGGGGGCATGGTAGATACGCAGTATTTT. It yields the protein CASSLLGGMVDTQYF.

This sequence joins TRBV25-1 and TRBJ2-7; no clear D gene. Germline CDR1 is MGHDK and CDR2 is SYGVNS. Deletions cut 1 base from V and 3 bases from J, with 13 bases between. This CDR3 has 15 residues. The DNA for the CDR3 is TGTGCCAGCAGTGAATCGGCAGGTTCCATCTACGAGCAGTACTTC. Its translation is CASSESAGSIYEQYF.

The gene calls are TRBV15 and TRBJ2-7; D remains ambiguous. CDR3 size: 15 residues. V was trimmed by 1 base and J by 4 bases, leaving 14 bases between them. CDR1 is LNHNV and CDR2 is YYDKDF in the germline V gene (reference sequence). The chain's CDR3 is CATSRVWQVGYEQYF. CDR3 coding DNA: TGTGCCACCAGCAGAGTGTGGCAGGTGGGTTACGAGCAGTACTTC.

As concerns this clone: Other DNA variants within this sample encode the same CDR3. The chain recombines TRBV27 with TRBJ1-2, with TRBD1 identical over 9 bases. CDR1 is MNHEY, CDR2 SMNVEV, per germline (reference sequence). V trimming: 1 base; J trimming: 8 bases; junction bases outside the gene matches: 2. The CDR3 loop spans 13 amino acids. CDR3 sequence reads: CASSLWTGDGYTF. The CDR3 nucleotides are TGTGCCAGCAGTTTATGGACAGGGGACGGCTACACCTTC.

About this clone: The junction shows a germline mismatch at one end, possibly a read error. The chain has TRBV5-1 and TRBJ2-2, with no clear D. Per germline, CDR1 SGHRS and CDR2 YFSETQ. This CDR3 is built from 12 residues. CDR3 protein: CASSSYTRELFF. CDR3 sequence (DNA): TGCGCCAGCAGCTCATACACCAGGGAGCTGTTTTTT.

The table lists this clone with a few counts. This chain joins TRBV5-1 and TRBJ2-5; D is unclear. This CDR3 is 14 amino acids long. Trimming stripped 2 bases from V and 1 base from J, with 9 bases between. Germline-derived CDR1 and CDR2 are SGHRS and YFSETQ. CDR3: CASSLSASQETQYF. The CDR3 DNA reads as TGCGCCAGCAGCTTATCTGCCAGCCAAGAGACCCAGTACTTC.

V is TRBV28 and J is TRBJ2-7, with 13 bases that match TRBD2. V shed 5 bases, J shed 1 base, and the junction held 11 bases outside the gene matches. The germline gives CDR1 MDHEN, CDR2 SYDVKM. The CDR3 has 18 residues. In nucleotides, the CDR3 is TGTGCCAGCAGTCCTTCTCGGCCGGGACTAGCGGGATCCTACGAGCAGTACTTC. Its translation is CASSPSRPGLAGSYEQYF.

The sample holds a few counts of this clone. The chain employs TRBV11-1 and TRBJ2-1; a possible D gene is TRBD1 (5 bases). V was trimmed by 2 bases and J by 6 bases, leaving 11 bases between them. This CDR3 contains 14 residues. The germline CDR1 and CDR2 sequences are SGHAT and FQDESV (reference sequence). The CDR3 bases are TGTGCCAGCAGCTTACTGACAGCCTTCAATGAGCAGTTCTTC. This encodes CASSLLTAFNEQFF.

This clone showed up just a few times. The chain links TRBV6-5 to TRBJ1-1; D gene ambiguous. Germline V gives CDR1 MNHEY, CDR2 SVGAGI. This CDR3 has 15 amino acids. Trimming stripped 6 bases from V and 0 bases from J, with 14 bases between. The CDR3 is CASRPPGGMNTEAFF. CDR3 in DNA: TGTGCCAGCAGACCTCCCGGAGGCATGAACACTGAAGCTTTCTTT.

The CDR3 loop is CASSPLLGQGAVEQYF. The CDR3 nucleotides are TGTGCCAGCTCACCACTCTTGGGGCAGGGGGCCGTCGAGCAGTACTTC. V and J are TRBV18 and TRBJ2-7, with 8 bases that match TRBD1. The trim removed 1 base at V and 6 bases at J, leaving 11 bases unmatched. The germline CDR1 and CDR2 sequences are KGHSH and LQKENI. This CDR3 is 16 amino acids long.

The V call is TRBV29-1, the J call TRBJ2-1; 8 bases are shared with TRBD1. The germline gives CDR1 SQVTM, CDR2 ANQGSEA. J was trimmed by 2 bases and V by 3 bases; bases with no gene match: 6. The CDR3 consists of 15 residues. The CDR3 DNA is TGCAGCGTTGAGTTCGCGACAGGGGCCTACAATGAGCAGTTCTTC. Amino acids: CSVEFATGAYNEQFF.